This T cell receptor (beta chain) was obtained from a study of T cell responses to AZD1222 COVID-19 vaccine. General study points: It was only 6 or 7 AZD1222 recipients who were seropositive at baseline. Repertoires were obtained only post-peak T cell response. Across the whole spike, CD4 TCRs peaked at regions 160-218 and 743-854.

The table came from immunoSEQ multiplex PCR; TCRdb's copy has only in-frame clones and leaves some out. Among 140,000 or so clones listed, 86% were seen once. Samples with a second dose at about 4 or about 12 weeks were pooled together. CDR3 length equals 13 residues. Germline values: CDR1 LGHDT, CDR2 YNNKEL (reference sequence). V lost 0 bases and J 11 bases, leaving 11 bases between the germline ends. Concerning this clone itself: The antigen is undetermined.

The V and J genes are TRBV3-1 (or the pseudogene TRBV3-2) and TRBJ1-5; perhaps TRBD1 as D (5 bases). The material was peripheral blood, obtained 28 days after the second AZD1222 dose. The TCR originated in an adult who received the AZD1222 COVID-19 vaccine. The CDR3 here is CASSQDLIQAQHF. CDR3 coding DNA: TGTGCCAGCAGCCAAGATCTCATACAGGCCCAGCATTTT.